Below are 3 T cell receptor beta chains sequenced from a single sample in a study of shared clonotypes between healthy human individuals (dated by TCRdb to about 2020). Libraries were made using the immunoSEQ multiplex PCR assay. Entries here come from immuneACCESS through TCRdb and include only in-frame sequences with V and J called. Some clones fail to appear in such tables; in the studies checked, an unresolved V gene covers under half of the shortfall, and the cause of the remainder is unknown. The sample table contains around 2.3 million clones; only one count was recorded for approximately 96% of them. The ten largest clonotypes hold approximately 0.13% of the sample. Sequenced sample: naive CD4+ T cells sorted from blood. Explained via the paper, the cell subset or site label denotes: CD45RA+ positively selected. These TCRs come from a man aged 18 to 29 in good health.

The chain carries TRBV10-3 and TRBJ2-6; 9 bases line up with TRBD1. The CDR3 loop spans 17 amino acids. The germline V gene encodes CDR1 ENHRY and CDR2 SYGVKD. J gave up 4 bases and V 3 bases, and 7 bases lay outside the gene matches. CDR3 residues: CAISEPGQGSGANVLTF. For the CDR3, the DNA is TGTGCCATCAGTGAACCGGGACAGGGATCCGGGGCCAACGTCCTGACTTTC.

The V call is TRBV7-2, the J call TRBJ2-5; 8 bases fit TRBD2. This CDR3 has 15 residues. The J segment lost 4 bases and the V segment lost 4 bases, leaving 8 bases of the junction unmatched. CDR1 and CDR2 from the germline V gene are SGHTA and FQGNSA. The CDR3, as DNA: TGTGCCAGCAGCTCGACGGGGGGGCCAGGAGAGACCCAGTACTTC. It translates to CASSSTGGPGETQYF.

Note on this clone: This sample includes further DNA sequences coding for the same CDR3. The rearrangement joins TRBV5-1 to TRBJ2-3, with 9 bases lining up with TRBD2. The germline gives CDR1 SGHRS, CDR2 YFSETQ. V shed 5 bases and J 3 bases; nucleotides not matched to a gene: 4. The CDR3 has 14 amino acids. CDR3 nucleotide sequence: TGCGCCAGCAGACCTCTAGCGGGGACAGATACGCAGTATTTT. Residues: CASRPLAGTDTQYF.